The clone carrying this T cell receptor (beta chain) was recorded a few times. The target antigen is unknown. These data come from a study of cytomegalovirus exposure and HLA in healthy donors. Findings of the study overall: Most TCR beta V segments were productive about 87% or about 30% of the time in an earlier analysis. A later analysis appeared to link common viral pathogens to several of the most significant clusters. Across donors, presence/absence analyses took sequencing depth to be roughly uniform.

Germline V CDR1 and CDR2: SGHRS, YFSETQ. V lost 3 bases and J 0 bases, leaving 19 bases between the germline ends. CDR3 size: 18 residues. Amplification used 60 Vbeta primers and 13 Jbeta primers. Assay used: immunoSEQ multiplex PCR; TCRdb lists only in-frame clones, some missing. In the table there are around 110,000 clones, around three quarters of which are singletons. This clonotype was obtained from a woman in her forties or fifties in good health and CMV-seropositive. The sequencing sample was made of PBMCs. This chain connects TRBV5-1 to TRBJ1-3; D is possibly TRBD1 (5 bases). The CDR3 DNA follows: TGCGCCAGCAGCTCAACAGGTCCTGCCCCCTTCTCTGGAAACACCATATATTTT. Its translation is CASSSTGPAPFSGNTIYF. The variable domain in full, completed from reference TRBV5-1 and TRBJ1-3, reads KAGVTQTPRYLIKTRGQQVTLSCSPISGHRSVSWYQQTPGQGLQFLFEYFSETQRNKGNFPGRFSGRQFSNSRSEMNVSTLELGDSALYLCASSSTGPAPFSGNTIYFGEGSWLTVV.